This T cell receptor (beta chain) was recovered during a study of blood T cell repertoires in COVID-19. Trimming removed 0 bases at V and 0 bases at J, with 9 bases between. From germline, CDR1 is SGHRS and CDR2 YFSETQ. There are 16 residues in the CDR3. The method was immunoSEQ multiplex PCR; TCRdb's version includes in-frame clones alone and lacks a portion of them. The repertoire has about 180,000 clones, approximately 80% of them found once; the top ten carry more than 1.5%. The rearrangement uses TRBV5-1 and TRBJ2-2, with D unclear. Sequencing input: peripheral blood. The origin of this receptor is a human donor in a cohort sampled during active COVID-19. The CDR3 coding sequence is TGCGCCAGCAGCTTGGAAAGCGCTTCGAACACCGGGGAGCTGTTTTTT. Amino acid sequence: CASSLESASNTGELFF.